These 27 T cell receptor beta chains came from one sample sequenced in a study of cytomegalovirus exposure and HLA in healthy donors. A multiplex PCR was run with 60 Vbeta primers and 13 Jbeta primers. Repertoires were generated with immunoSEQ multiplex PCR, while TCRdb's copy carries only in-frame clones and drops some. This sample has approximately 180,000 clones; around 86% occur once, and the top ten carry approximately 1.5%. What was sequenced was PBMCs. These receptors all come from a woman aged 18-35 years in good health and CMV-seronegative.

The V call is TRBV29-1, the J call TRBJ1-2; D remains ambiguous. V gave up 3 bases and J gave up 6 bases, with 5 bases separating them. This CDR3 is built from 10 residues. The germline gives CDR1 SQVTM, CDR2 ANQGSEA. The CDR3 DNA is TGCAGCGTTGACGGGAATGGCTACACCTTC. Its protein product is CSVDGNGYTF.

The chain carries TRBV4-2 and TRBJ2-3; D unresolved. This CDR3 has 15 residues. Trimming removed 0 bases at V and 2 bases at J, with 9 bases between. Germline V gene lookup returns CDR1 LGHNA and CDR2 YNFKEQ. As DNA, the CDR3 is TGTGCCAGCAGCCAAGATGACGGGTACACAGATACGCAGTATTTT. Its translation is CASSQDDGYTDTQYF.

The chain recombines TRBV13 with TRBJ1-1, with no clear D. V lost 2 bases, J lost 3 bases, and 10 bases lay in between. Germline assignment: CDR1 PRHDT and CDR2 FYEKMQ (reference sequence). The CDR3 extends over 14 amino acids. The CDR3 DNA reads as TGTGCCAGCAGCTTAAGACGGGAGGACACTGAAGCTTTCTTT. Amino acid sequence: CASSLRREDTEAFF.

The rearrangement uses TRBV19 and TRBJ2-1, with TRBD1 as a possible D gene (5 bases). The CDR3 is 17 amino acids. The germline V gene encodes CDR1 LNHDA and CDR2 SQIVND (reference sequence). V lost 3 bases, J lost 3 bases, and 18 bases lay in between. CDR3 DNA sequence: TGTGCCAGTAGTATTGGGGTATGGGGCGATGACTACAATGAGCAGTTCTTC. This codes for CASSIGVWGDDYNEQFF.

V is TRBV30 and J is TRBJ1-1; TRBD1 aligns across 7 bases. Germline V CDR1 and CDR2: GTSNPN, SVGIG (reference sequence). The CDR3 totals 18 residues. The junction had 15 bases not matched to a gene; V was cut back by 2 bases and J by 0 bases. CDR3 sequence reads: CAWSPLVSGRGMNTEAFF. The DNA of the CDR3 is TGTGCCTGGAGTCCCCTCGTTTCGGGCAGGGGGATGAACACTGAAGCTTTCTTT.

V usage is TRBV6-4 and J usage is TRBJ2-3, with 12 bases fitting TRBD1. Germline CDR1 is MRHNA and CDR2 is SNTAGT. The CDR3 runs to 16 residues. V trimming: 5 bases; J trimming: 5 bases; junction bases outside the gene matches: 8. The CDR3 bases are TGTGCCAGCAGTTTGGGACAGGGGGCGAGGGTAGATACGCAGTATTTT. It is translated as CASSLGQGARVDTQYF.

In this sample, this clone turned up once. The chain carries TRBV28 and TRBJ2-3; weak D call: TRBD2 (6 bases). Germline V lookup: CDR1 MDHEN, CDR2 SYDVKM. With 2 bases removed from V and 1 base from J, the gap between germline ends came to 13 bases. The CDR3 is 16 residues long. The CDR3 sequence: CASSLLQGLGTDTQYF. In nucleotides, the CDR3 is TGTGCCAGCAGTTTACTCCAGGGACTCGGCACAGATACGCAGTATTTT.

The chain employs TRBV28 and TRBJ1-2; 10 bases agree with TRBD1. Germline V lookup: CDR1 MDHEN, CDR2 SYDVKM. The CDR3 has 13 residues. Trimming took 8 bases from V and 8 from J; bases not matched to a gene: 8. CDR3 nucleotides: TGTGCCAGCTATGGTGGACAGGGGGACGGCTACACCTTC. This encodes CASYGGQGDGYTF.

The V and J genes are TRBV7-3 and TRBJ2-3; 8 bases fit TRBD2. Germline loops: CDR1 SGHTA, CDR2 FQGTGA. J was trimmed by 8 bases and V by 5 bases; bases with no gene match: 9. The CDR3 extends over 14 amino acids. CDR3 loop: CASSPGVAGSTQYF. The CDR3 DNA reads TGTGCCAGCAGCCCGGGAGTAGCGGGAAGTACGCAGTATTTT. Combining the CDR3 with reference TRBV7-3 and TRBJ2-3 gives the whole variable domain GAGVSQTPSNKVTEKGKYVELRCDPISGHTALYWYRQSLGQGPEFLIYFQGTGAADDSGLPNDRFFAVRPEGSVSTLKIQRTERGDSAVYLCASSPGVAGSTQYFGPGTRLTVL.

The rearrangement links TRBV29-1 to TRBJ1-6; TRBD1 aligns across 11 bases. Per germline, CDR1 SQVTM and CDR2 ANQGSEA. The CDR3 has 13 amino acids. Germline trimming cut 7 bases from V and 8 bases from J; bases unmatched to any gene: 4. This CDR3 is CSARDRGDSPLHF. The CDR3 nucleotides are TGCAGCGCCCGGGACAGGGGGGATTCACCCCTCCACTTT. Looking up the rest from reference TRBV29-1 and TRBJ1-6 gives the full variable domain: SAVISQKPSRDICQRGTSLTIQCQVDSQVTMMFWYRQQPGQSLTLIATANQGSEATYESGFVIDKFPISRPNLTFSTLTVSNMSPEDSSIYLCSARDRGDSPLHFGNGTRLTVT.

The rearrangement links TRBV11-3 to TRBJ2-7; 9 nucleotides agree with TRBD2. Per the germline V gene, CDR1 is SGHNT and CDR2 is YENEEA. The junction had 4 bases not matched to a gene; V was cut back by 1 base and J by 6 bases. The CDR3 is made up of 14 amino acids. DNA of the CDR3: TGTGCCAGCAGCTTAGTAGCGGGAGCGGGCGAGCAGTACTTC. This encodes CASSLVAGAGEQYF.

The chain is built from TRBV5-4 and TRBJ2-7, with 12 bases that match TRBD1. The CDR3 contains 16 residues. Trimming at V came to 3 bases and at J to 5 bases, leaving 9 bases not matched to a gene. Germline CDR1 is SGHNT and CDR2 is YYREEE (reference sequence). The CDR3 sequence: CASSSVSGTGGHEQYF. For the CDR3, the DNA is TGTGCCAGCAGCTCGGTATCCGGGACAGGGGGCCACGAGCAGTACTTC.

The V call is TRBV18, the J call TRBJ2-2; 13 bases line up with TRBD2. The length of the CDR3 is 19 residues. Unmatched junction bases numbered 5, after V lost 1 base and J lost 0 bases. The germline V gene encodes CDR1 KGHSH and CDR2 LQKENI. The CDR3 DNA follows: TGTGCCAGCTCACCACTAGCGGGACTAGCGGGAACGAACACCGGGGAGCTGTTTTTT. Translation: CASSPLAGLAGTNTGELFF.

The gene calls are TRBV7-6 and TRBJ2-5; 7 bases map to TRBD1. This CDR3 is 15 amino acids long. J was trimmed by 5 bases and V by 3 bases; bases with no gene match: 9. Germline CDR1 reads SGHVS; CDR2 reads FNYEAQ. CDR3: CASSLVDRAGETQYF. CDR3 nucleotide sequence: TGTGCCAGCAGCTTGGTAGACAGGGCTGGGGAGACCCAGTACTTC. Full variable domain (remainder filled in from reference TRBV7-6 and TRBJ2-5): GAGVSQSPRYKVTKRGQDVALRCDPISGHVSLYWYRQALGQGPEFLTYFNYEAQQDKSGLPNDRFSAERPEGSISTLTIQRTEQRDSAMYRCASSLVDRAGETQYFGPGTRLLVL.

J is TRBJ1-2 and V is TRBV28, with TRBD1 identical over 11 bases. This CDR3 region has 14 residues. Per germline, CDR1 MDHEN and CDR2 SYDVKM. V was pared by 5 bases and J by 4 bases, with 3 bases of the junction left unmatched. CDR3 protein: CASSHGTGGYGYTF. CDR3 in DNA: TGTGCCAGCAGTCATGGGACAGGGGGCTATGGCTACACCTTC.

This clone was counted once. The genes are TRBV6-6 and TRBJ1-6; possible D gene TRBD1, 5 bases. Trimming shortened V by 10 bases and J by 5 bases, and 18 bases separated the two germline ends. Per the germline V gene, CDR1 is MNHNY and CDR2 is SVGAGI (reference sequence). This CDR3 contains 15 residues. CDR3 protein: CATRAGQPNNSPLHF. The CDR3, as DNA: TGTGCCACCCGGGCAGGGCAGCCGAATAATTCACCCCTCCACTTT.

V usage is TRBV18 and J usage is TRBJ1-1; TRBD1 might be the D (5 bases). V lost 5 bases to trimming and J lost 3 bases, with 13 bases between them. Germline-derived CDR1 and CDR2 are KGHSH and LQKENI. The CDR3 totals 14 residues. The DNA for the CDR3 is TGTGCCAGCTCAGCGCAGGGAGGGGACACTGAAGCTTTCTTT. Translation gives CASSAQGGDTEAFF.

The CDR3 bases are TGTGCCAGCAGTGAGGGGCCGGTAGGGTGGGCAGACTATAATTCACCCCTCCACTTT. Translated, it gives CASSEGPVGWADYNSPLHF. The V and J genes are TRBV6-1 and TRBJ1-6, with D possibly matching TRBD1 (5 bases). Germline V lookup: CDR1 MNHNS, CDR2 SASEGT. The CDR3 totals 19 residues. Trimming took 3 bases from V and 3 from J, leaving 21 bases between them.

V usage is TRBV7-3 and J usage is TRBJ2-7, with D tentatively TRBD2 (6 bases). Between the trimmed V and J ends, which lost 5 bases and 2 bases, there was a span of 13 bases. Germline V gene data show CDR1 as SGHTA and CDR2 as FQGTGA. This CDR3 is built from 14 residues. CDR3 amino acids: CASSRGSGAYEQYF. Here the CDR3 DNA reads TGTGCCAGCAGCAGGGGTTCGGGAGCCTACGAGCAGTACTTC.

The J gene is TRBJ1-5, the V gene TRBV12-5; 10 bases match TRBD1. Trimming took 4 bases from V and 4 from J; bases not matched to a gene: 4. Germline assignment: CDR1 LGHNT and CDR2 FRNRAP. The CDR3 spans 15 residues. CDR3 loop: CASGSGTGANQPQHF. CDR3 DNA sequence: TGTGCTAGTGGTTCAGGGACAGGGGCGAATCAGCCCCAGCATTTT.

The rearrangement uses TRBV18 and TRBJ2-2; 8 nucleotides align to TRBD2. J was trimmed by 5 bases and V by 0 bases; bases with no gene match: 8. Germline CDR1 is KGHSH and CDR2 is LQKENI. CDR3 length: 17 residues. CDR3 in amino acids: CASSPPSAGVQTGELFF. The CDR3 DNA sequence: TGTGCCAGCTCACCACCATCAGCGGGAGTACAAACCGGGGAGCTGTTTTTT. The full variable domain, its missing parts supplied by reference TRBV18 and TRBJ2-2, is NAGVMQNPRHLVRRRGQEARLRCSPMKGHSHVYWYRQLPEEGLKFMVYLQKENIIDESGMPKERFSAEFPKEGPSILRIQQVVRGDSAAYFCASSPPSAGVQTGELFFGEGSRLTVL.

V usage is TRBV5-4 and J usage is TRBJ2-7; TRBD1 matches at 9 bases. The J segment lost 0 bases and the V segment lost 4 bases, leaving 8 bases of the junction unmatched. This CDR3 has 16 residues. Germline V lookup: CDR1 SGHNT, CDR2 YYREEE (reference sequence). In DNA form, the CDR3 reads TGTGCCAGCAGCCCGGAACCGGGACAGGGCTCCTACGAGCAGTACTTC. Translation: CASSPEPGQGSYEQYF.

The chain uses TRBV30 and TRBJ2-1, with D perhaps TRBD2 (7 bases). This CDR3 is 13 amino acids long. V lost 8 bases and J lost 4, with 15 bases in between. Germline V gene sequence: CDR1 GTSNPN, CDR2 SVGIG (reference sequence). The CDR3 DNA sequence: TGTGCCCGAGGGGGAGGGCCATACAATGAGCAGTTCTTC. Translation: CARGGGPYNEQFF.

V is TRBV5-1 and J is TRBJ2-7, with D unclear. The ends were cut back, 4 bases at V and 3 bases at J, with 17 bases in the middle. This CDR3 has 15 amino acids. Germline loops: CDR1 SGHRS, CDR2 YFSETQ. The DNA for the CDR3 is TGCGCCAGCAGCCTTGAACCCGCAGGCCTCTACGAGCAGTACTTC. It encodes CASSLEPAGLYEQYF.

The chain couples TRBV6-6 to TRBJ2-4; 7 bases match TRBD1. Germline CDR1 reads MNHNY; CDR2 reads SVGAGI (reference sequence). The CDR3 loop spans 12 amino acids. Trimming took 6 bases from V and 12 from J; bases not matched to a gene: 8. CDR3 nucleotides: TGTGCCAGCAGCCTAGAGGGGGCAAGTCAGTACTTC. This sequence encodes CASSLEGASQYF.

The chain has TRBV19 and TRBJ2-1, with D possibly TRBD1 on 6 matching bases. Looked up from germline, CDR1 is LNHDA and CDR2 is SQIVND (reference sequence). The V gene lost 1 base and the J gene lost 2 bases, with 6 bases spanning the gap. CDR3 size: 14 residues. For the CDR3, the DNA is TGTGCCAGTAGTATAGGGGACACCTACAATGAGCAGTTCTTC. Translating gives CASSIGDTYNEQFF.

The chain couples TRBV6-5 to TRBJ1-3; D gene ambiguous. The CDR3 totals 16 residues. Trimming took 0 bases from V and 4 from J, leaving 13 bases between them. Germline V gives CDR1 MNHEY, CDR2 SVGAGI. The chain's CDR3 is CASSYSGQPGGNTIYF. CDR3 coding DNA: TGTGCCAGCAGTTACTCAGGGCAGCCGGGAGGAAACACCATATATTTT.